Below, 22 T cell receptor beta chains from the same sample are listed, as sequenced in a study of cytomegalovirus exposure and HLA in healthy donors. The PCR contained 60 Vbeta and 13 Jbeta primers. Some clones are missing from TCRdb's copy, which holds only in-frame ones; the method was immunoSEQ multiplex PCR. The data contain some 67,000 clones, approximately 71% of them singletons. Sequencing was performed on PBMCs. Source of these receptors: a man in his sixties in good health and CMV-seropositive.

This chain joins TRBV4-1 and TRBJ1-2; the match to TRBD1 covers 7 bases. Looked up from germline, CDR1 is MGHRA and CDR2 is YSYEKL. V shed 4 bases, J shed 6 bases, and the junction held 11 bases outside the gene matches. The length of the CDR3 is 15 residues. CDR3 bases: TGCGCCAGCAGCCTTTCCAGGGGGGCCGTCCATGGCTACACCTTC. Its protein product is CASSLSRGAVHGYTF.

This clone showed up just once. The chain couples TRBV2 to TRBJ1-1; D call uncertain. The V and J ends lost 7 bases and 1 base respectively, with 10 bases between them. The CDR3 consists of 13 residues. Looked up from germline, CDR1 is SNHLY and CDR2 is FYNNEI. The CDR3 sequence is CASMTEANTEAFF. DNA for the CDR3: TGTGCCAGCATGACGGAGGCGAACACTGAAGCTTTCTTT.

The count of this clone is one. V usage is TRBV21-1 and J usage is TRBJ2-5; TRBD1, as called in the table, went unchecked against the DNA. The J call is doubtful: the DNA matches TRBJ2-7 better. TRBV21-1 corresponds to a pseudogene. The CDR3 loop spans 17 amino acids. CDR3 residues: CASSKMKAGQPLNEQYF. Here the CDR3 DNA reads TGTGCCAGCAGCAAAATGAAGGCGGGACAGCCACTAAACGAGCAGTACTTC.

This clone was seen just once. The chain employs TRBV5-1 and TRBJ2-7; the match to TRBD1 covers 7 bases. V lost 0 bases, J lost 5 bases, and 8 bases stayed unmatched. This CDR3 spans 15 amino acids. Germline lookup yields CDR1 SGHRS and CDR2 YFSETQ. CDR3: CASSLGPGGTNEQYF. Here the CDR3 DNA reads TGCGCCAGCAGCTTGGGGCCAGGGGGAACAAACGAGCAGTACTTC.

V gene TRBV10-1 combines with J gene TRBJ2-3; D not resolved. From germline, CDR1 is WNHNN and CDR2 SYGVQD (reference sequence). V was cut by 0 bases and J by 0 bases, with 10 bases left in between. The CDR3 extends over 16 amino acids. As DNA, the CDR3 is TGCGCCAGCAGTGAGTCGCGAAGCGCTAGCACAGATACGCAGTATTTT. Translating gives CASSESRSASTDTQYF.

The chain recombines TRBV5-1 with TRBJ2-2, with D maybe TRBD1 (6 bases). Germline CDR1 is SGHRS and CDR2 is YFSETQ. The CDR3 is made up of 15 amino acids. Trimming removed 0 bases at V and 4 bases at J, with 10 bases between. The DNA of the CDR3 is TGCGCCAGCAGCTTGGAGGACAGACGCACCGGGGAGCTGTTTTTT. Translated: CASSLEDRRTGELFF.

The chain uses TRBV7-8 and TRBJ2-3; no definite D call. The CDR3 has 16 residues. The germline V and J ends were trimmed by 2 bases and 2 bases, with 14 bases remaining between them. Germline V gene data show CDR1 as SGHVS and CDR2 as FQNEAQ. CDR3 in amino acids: CASSLRQRENTDTQYF. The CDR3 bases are TGTGCCAGCAGCTTAAGGCAGCGTGAGAACACAGATACGCAGTATTTT.

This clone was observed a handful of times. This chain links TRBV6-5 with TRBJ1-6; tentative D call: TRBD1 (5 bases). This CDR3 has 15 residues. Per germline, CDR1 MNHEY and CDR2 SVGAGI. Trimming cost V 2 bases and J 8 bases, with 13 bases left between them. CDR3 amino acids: CASSYSSGMHSPLHF. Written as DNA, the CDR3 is TGTGCCAGCAGTTACAGCTCAGGGATGCATTCACCCCTCCACTTT.

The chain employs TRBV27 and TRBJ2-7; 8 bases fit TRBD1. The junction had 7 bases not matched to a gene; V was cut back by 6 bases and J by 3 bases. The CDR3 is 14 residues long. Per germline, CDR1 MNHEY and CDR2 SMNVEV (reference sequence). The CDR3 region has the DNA TGTGCCAGCAGGGGGACAGGAACCATCTACGAGCAGTACTTC. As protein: CASRGTGTIYEQYF.

In DNA form, the CDR3 reads TGCGCCAGCAGCCAAGAGAGGACAGGGGGCGCCGGGGGCTACACCTTC. It is translated as CASSQERTGGAGGYTF. The rearrangement joins TRBV4-1 to TRBJ1-2, with 11 nucleotides matching TRBD1. The germline gives CDR1 MGHRA, CDR2 YSYEKL. CDR3 length: 16 residues. Germline trimming cut 0 bases from V and 8 bases from J; bases unmatched to any gene: 8.

This chain's CDR3 is CASSRGTGNTEAFF. Written as DNA, the CDR3 is TGTGCCAGCAGCCGAGGGACAGGCAACACTGAAGCTTTCTTT. J is TRBJ1-1 and V is TRBV5-8; 8 bases align to TRBD1. Germline V gene sequence: CDR1 SGHTS, CDR2 YDEGEE. This CDR3 contains 14 residues. V lost 4 bases to trimming and J lost 2 bases; unmatched junction nucleotides: 4. Variable domain in full (rest from reference TRBV5-8 and TRBJ1-1): EAGVTQSPTHLIKTRGQQATLRCSPISGHTSVYWYQQALGLGLQFLLWYDEGEERNRGNFPPRFSGRQFPNYSSELNVNALELEDSALYLCASSRGTGNTEAFFGQGTRLTVV.

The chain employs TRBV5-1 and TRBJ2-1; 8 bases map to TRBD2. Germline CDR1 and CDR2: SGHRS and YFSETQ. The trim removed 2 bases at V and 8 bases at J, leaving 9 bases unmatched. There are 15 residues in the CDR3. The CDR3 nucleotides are TGCGCCAGCAGCTTTACCGGGACTAGAGAGCATGAGCAGTTCTTC. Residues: CASSFTGTREHEQFF.

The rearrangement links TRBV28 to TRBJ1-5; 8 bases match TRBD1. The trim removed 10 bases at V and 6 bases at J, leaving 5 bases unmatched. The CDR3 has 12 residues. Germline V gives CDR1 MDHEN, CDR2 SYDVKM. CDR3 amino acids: CATYRGSQPQHF. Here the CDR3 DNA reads TGTGCCACTTACAGGGGGTCTCAGCCCCAGCATTTT.

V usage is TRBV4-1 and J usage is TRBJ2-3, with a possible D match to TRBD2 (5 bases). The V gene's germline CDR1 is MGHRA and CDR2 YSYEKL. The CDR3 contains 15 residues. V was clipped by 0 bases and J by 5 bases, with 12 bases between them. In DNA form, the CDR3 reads TGCGCCAGCAGCCAAGATAGCGCTCGCCGAGATACGCAGTATTTT. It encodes CASSQDSARRDTQYF.

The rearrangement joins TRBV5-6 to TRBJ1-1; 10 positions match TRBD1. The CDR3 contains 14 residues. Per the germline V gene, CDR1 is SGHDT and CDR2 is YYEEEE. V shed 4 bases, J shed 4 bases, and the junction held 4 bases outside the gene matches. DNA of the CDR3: TGTGCCAGCAGCAAGGACAGGGGGGCCACTGAAGCTTTCTTT. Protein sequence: CASSKDRGATEAFF.

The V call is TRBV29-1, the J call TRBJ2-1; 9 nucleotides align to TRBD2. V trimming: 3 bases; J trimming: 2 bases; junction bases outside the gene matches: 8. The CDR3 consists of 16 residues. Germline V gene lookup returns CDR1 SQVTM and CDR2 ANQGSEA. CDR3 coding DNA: TGCAGCGTTGATAAGCGGGAGGCCACGACCTACAATGAGCAGTTCTTC. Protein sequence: CSVDKREATTYNEQFF.

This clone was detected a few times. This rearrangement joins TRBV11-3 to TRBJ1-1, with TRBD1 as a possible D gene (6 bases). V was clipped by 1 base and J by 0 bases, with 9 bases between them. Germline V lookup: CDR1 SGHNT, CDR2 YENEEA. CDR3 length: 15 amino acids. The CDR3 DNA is TGTGCCAGCAGCTTAGGAGGGGGGGTGAACACTGAAGCTTTCTTT. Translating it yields CASSLGGGVNTEAFF.

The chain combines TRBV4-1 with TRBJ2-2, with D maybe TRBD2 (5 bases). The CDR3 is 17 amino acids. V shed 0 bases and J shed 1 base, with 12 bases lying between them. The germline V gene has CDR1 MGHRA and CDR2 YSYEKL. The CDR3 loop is CASSQDLAFQNTGELFF. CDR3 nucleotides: TGCGCCAGCAGCCAAGACCTAGCATTCCAGAACACCGGGGAGCTGTTTTTT.

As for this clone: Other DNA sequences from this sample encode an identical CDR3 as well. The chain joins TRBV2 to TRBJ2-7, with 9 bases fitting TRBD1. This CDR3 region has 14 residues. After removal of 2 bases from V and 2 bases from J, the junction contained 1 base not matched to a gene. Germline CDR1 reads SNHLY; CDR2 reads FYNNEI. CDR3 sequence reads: CASSERQGAYEQYF. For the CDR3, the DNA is TGTGCCAGCAGTGAAAGACAGGGGGCCTACGAGCAGTACTTC.

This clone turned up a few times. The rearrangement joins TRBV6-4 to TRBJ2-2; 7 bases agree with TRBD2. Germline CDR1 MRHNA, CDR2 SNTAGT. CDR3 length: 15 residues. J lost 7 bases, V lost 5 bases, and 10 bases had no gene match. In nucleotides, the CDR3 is TGTGCCAGCAGTCCCTTAGCGGGTGAGAGCGGGGAGCTGTTTTTT. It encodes CASSPLAGESGELFF.

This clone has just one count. The CDR3 loop is CASRRGSGNEQFF. The CDR3 nucleotides are TGTGCCAGCAGGCGGGGTTCGGGGAATGAGCAGTTCTTC. The rearrangement uses TRBV7-8 and TRBJ2-1, with D perhaps matching TRBD2 (6 bases). With 6 bases removed from V and 7 bases from J, the gap between germline ends came to 13 bases. Germline V CDR1 and CDR2: SGHVS, FQNEAQ. The CDR3 extends over 13 amino acids.

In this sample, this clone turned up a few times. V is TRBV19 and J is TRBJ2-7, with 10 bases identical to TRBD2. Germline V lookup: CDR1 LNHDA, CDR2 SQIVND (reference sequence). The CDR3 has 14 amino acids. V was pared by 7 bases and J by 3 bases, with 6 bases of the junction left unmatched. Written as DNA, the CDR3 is TGTGCCAGTAATCCATCTAGCGGGGGCTACGAGCAGTACTTC. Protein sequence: CASNPSSGGYEQYF.